This T cell receptor beta chain is drawn from a study of radiotherapy plus CTLA-4 blockade in lung cancer. Trimming took 3 bases from V and 12 from J, leaving 12 bases between them. Germline CDR1 SGHTA, CDR2 FQGNSA. There are 12 residues in the CDR3. The assay was immunoSEQ multiplex PCR, and TCRdb's table has in-frame clones only and misses some. The sample has approximately 30,000 clones; 75% to 85% are singletons. The chain recombines TRBV7-2 with TRBJ2-4; maybe TRBD1 (6 bases). This sample comprised peripheral blood, obtained from a patient treated with radiotherapy plus ipilimumab. This clonotype originated in a human donor with non-small cell lung cancer that progressed on radiotherapy plus ipilimumab. CDR3 in DNA: TGTGCCAGCAGCTTTCAGGGGCGAGCTCAGTACTTC. Encoded protein: CASSFQGRAQYF.